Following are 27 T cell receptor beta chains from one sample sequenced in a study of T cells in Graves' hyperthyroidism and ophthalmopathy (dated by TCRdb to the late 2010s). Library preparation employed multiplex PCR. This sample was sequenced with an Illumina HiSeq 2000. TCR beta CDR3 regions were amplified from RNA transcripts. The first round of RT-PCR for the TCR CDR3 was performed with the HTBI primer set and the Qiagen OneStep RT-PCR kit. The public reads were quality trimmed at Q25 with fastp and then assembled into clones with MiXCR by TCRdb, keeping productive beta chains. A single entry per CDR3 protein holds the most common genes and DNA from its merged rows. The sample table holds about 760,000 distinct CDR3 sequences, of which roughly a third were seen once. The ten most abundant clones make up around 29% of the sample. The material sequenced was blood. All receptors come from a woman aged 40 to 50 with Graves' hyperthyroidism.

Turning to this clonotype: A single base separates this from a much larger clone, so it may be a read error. The CDR3 region is CSVIPGRAETQYF. For the CDR3, the DNA is TGCAGCGTTATCCCTGGCAGGGCAGAGACCCAGTACTTC. The chain carries TRBV29-1 and TRBJ2-5, with a weak D call TRBD1 (5 bases). Trimming removed 5 bases at V and 4 bases at J, with 14 bases between. Germline CDR1 reads SQVTM; CDR2 reads ANQGSEA. The CDR3 extends over 13 amino acids.

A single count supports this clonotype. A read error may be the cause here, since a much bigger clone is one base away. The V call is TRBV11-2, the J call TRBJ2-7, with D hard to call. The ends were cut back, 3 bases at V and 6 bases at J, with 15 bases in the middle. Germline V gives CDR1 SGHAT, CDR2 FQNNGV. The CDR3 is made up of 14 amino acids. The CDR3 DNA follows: TGTGCCAGCAGCTTTGCCAGGACGGCCTGCGAGCAGTACTTC. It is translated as CASSFARTACEQYF.

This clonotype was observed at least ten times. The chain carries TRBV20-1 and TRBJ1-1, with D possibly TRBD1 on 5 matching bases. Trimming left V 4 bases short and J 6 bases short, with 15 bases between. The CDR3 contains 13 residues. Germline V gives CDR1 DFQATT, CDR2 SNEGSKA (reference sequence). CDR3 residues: CSAKQGGGAEAFF. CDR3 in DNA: TGCAGTGCTAAGCAGGGCGGTGGGGCTGAAGCTTTCTTT.

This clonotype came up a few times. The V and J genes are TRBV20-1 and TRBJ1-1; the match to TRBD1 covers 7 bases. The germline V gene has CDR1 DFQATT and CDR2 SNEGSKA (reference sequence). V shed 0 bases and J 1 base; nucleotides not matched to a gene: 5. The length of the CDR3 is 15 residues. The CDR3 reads CSARDATGSNTEAFF. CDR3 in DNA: TGCAGTGCTAGAGATGCGACAGGGTCGAACACTGAAGCTTTCTTT.

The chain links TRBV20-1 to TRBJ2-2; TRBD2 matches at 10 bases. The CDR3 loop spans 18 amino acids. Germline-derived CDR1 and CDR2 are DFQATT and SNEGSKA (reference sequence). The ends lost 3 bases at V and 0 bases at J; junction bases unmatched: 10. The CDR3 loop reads CSARSLAGAYANTGELFF. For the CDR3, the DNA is TGCAGTGCTAGGAGTCTAGCGGGGGCCTACGCGAACACCGGGGAGCTGTTTTTT.

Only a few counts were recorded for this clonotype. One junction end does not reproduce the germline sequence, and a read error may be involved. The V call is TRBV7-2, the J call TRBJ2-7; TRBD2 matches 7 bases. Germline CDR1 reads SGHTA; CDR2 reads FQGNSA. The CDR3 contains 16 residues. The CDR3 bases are TGCGCCAGCAGCCCGCTAGGGATGGGGAGGGGAAGCGAGCAGTACTTC. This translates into CASSPLGMGRGSEQYF.

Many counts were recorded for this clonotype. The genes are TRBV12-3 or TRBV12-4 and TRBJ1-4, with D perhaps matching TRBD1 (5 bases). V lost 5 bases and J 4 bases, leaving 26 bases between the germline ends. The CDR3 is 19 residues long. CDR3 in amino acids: CASSPSPFSGQPNNEKLFF. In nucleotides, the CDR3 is TGTGCCAGCAGTCCCTCCCCCTTTTCAGGGCAGCCTAATAATGAAAAACTGTTTTTT.

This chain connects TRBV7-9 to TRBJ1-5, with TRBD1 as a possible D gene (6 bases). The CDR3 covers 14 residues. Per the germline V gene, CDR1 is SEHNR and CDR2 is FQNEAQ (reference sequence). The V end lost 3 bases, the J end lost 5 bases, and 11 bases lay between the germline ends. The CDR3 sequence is CASSFTGKDQPQHF. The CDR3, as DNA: TGTGCCAGCAGCTTTACAGGGAAGGATCAGCCCCAGCATTTT.

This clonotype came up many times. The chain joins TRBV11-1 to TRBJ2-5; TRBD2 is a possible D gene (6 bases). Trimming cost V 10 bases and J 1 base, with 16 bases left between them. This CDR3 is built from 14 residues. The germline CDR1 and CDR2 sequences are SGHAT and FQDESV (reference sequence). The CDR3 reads CATSPTSSQETQYF. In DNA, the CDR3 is TGTGCCACCTCGCCCACTAGCAGCCAAGAGACCCAGTACTTC.

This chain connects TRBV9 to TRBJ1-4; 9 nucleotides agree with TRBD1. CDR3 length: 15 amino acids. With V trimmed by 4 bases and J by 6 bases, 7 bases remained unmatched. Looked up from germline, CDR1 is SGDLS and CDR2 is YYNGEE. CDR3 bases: TGTGCCAGCAGCCTTCGACAGGGGGTTGATGAAAAACTGTTTTTT. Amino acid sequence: CASSLRQGVDEKLFF.

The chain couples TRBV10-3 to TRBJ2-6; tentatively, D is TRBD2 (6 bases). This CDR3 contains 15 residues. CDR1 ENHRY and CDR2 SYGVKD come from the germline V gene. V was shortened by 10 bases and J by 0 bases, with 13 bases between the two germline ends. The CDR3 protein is CASLPEGSGANVLTF. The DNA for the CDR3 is TGTGCCAGCCTTCCGGAGGGCTCTGGGGCCAACGTCCTGACTTTC.

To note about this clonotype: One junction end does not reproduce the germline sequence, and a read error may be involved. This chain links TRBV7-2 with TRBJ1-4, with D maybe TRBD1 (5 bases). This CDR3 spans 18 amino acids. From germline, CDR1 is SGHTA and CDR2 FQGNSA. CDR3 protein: CASSLVGTTDINDGKLFF. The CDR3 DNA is TGTGCCAGCAGTTTAGTTGGCACGACAGATATTAATGATGGAAAACTGTTTTTT.

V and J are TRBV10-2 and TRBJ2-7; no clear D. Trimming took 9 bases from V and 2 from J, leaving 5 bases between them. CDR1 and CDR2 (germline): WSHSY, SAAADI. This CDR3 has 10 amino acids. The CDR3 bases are TGCGCCAGGGCCACCTACGAGCAGTACTTC. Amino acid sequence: CARATYEQYF.

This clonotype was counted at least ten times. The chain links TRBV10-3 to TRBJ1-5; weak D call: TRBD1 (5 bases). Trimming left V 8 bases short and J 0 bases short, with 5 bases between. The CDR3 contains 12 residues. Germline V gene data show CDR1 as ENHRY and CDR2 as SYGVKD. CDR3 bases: TGTGCCATCGGGACTAGCAATCAGCCCCAGCATTTT. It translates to CAIGTSNQPQHF.

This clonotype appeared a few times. The CDR3 coding sequence is TGCGCCAGCAGCCCACGGACGAGCAATCAGCCCCAGCATTTT. Protein sequence: CASSPRTSNQPQHF. The chain combines TRBV4-1 with TRBJ1-5; D is ambiguous. The CDR3 covers 14 residues. Trimming took off 4 bases at V and 1 base at J, with 8 bases between the two ends. Germline V gene sequence: CDR1 MGHRA, CDR2 YSYEKL.

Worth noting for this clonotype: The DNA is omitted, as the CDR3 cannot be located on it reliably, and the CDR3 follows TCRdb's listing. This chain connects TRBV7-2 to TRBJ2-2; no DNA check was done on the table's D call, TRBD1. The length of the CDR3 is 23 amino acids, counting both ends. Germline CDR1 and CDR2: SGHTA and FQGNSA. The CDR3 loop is CASSAREAANVLTFGAGTGELFF.

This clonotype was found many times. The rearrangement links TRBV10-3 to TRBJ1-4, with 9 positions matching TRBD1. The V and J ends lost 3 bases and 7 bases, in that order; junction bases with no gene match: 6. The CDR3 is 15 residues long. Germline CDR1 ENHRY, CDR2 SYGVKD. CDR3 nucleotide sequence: TGTGCCATCAGTGAAGGGTTGACAGGGGGTGAAAAACTGTTTTTT. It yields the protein CAISEGLTGGEKLFF.

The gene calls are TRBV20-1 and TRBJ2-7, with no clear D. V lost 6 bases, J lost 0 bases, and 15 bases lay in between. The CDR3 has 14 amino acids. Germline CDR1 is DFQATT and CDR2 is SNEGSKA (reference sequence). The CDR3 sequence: CSAVQQTDSYEQYF. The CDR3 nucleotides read TGCAGTGCCGTACAACAGACGGACTCCTACGAGCAGTACTTC.

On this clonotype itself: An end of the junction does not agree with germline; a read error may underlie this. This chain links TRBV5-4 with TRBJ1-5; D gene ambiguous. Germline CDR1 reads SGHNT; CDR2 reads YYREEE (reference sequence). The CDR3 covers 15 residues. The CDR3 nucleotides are TGCGTCAGCAGCCAAGATGGACGGATTAATCAGCCCCAGCATTTT. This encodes CVSSQDGRINQPQHF. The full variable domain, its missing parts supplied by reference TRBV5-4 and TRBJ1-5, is ETGVTQSPTHLIKTRGQQVTLRCSSQSGHNTVSWYQQALGQGPQFIFQYYREEENGRGNFPPRFSGLQFPNYSSELNVNALELDDSALYLCVSSQDGRINQPQHFGDGTRLSIL.

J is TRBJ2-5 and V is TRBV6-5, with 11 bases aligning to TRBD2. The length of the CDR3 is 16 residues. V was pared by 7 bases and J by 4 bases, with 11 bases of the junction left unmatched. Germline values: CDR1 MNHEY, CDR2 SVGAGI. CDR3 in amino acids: CASNLGLAEYRETQYF. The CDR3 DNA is TGTGCCAGCAACCTGGGACTAGCGGAATACCGAGAGACCCAGTACTTC.

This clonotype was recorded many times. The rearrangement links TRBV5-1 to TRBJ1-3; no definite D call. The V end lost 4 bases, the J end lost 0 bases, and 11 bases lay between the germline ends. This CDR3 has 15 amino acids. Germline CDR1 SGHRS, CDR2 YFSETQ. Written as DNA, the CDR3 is TGCGCCAGCAGCGGAGGGTCTATCTCTGGAAACACCATATATTTT. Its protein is CASSGGSISGNTIYF.

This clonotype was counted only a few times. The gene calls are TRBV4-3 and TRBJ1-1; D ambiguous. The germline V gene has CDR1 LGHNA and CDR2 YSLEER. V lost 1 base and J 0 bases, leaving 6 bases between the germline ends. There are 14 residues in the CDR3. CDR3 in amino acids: CASSQGRVNTEAFF. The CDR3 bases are TGCGCCAGCAGCCAAGGGCGCGTGAACACTGAAGCTTTCTTT.

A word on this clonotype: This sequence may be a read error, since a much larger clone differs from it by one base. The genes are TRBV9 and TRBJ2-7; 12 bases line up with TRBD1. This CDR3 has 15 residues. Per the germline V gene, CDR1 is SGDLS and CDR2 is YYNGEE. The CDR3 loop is CASSASGQGAYGQYF. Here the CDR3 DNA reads TGTGCCAGCAGCGCTTCGGGACAGGGGGCCTACGGGCAGTACTTC.

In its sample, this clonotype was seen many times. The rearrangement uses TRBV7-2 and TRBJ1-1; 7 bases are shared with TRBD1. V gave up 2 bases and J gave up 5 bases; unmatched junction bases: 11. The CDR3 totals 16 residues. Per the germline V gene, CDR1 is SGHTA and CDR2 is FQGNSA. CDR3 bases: TGTGCCAGCAGCTTACAAGGACAGGTCGGAGAGACTGAAGCTTTCTTT. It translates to CASSLQGQVGETEAFF.

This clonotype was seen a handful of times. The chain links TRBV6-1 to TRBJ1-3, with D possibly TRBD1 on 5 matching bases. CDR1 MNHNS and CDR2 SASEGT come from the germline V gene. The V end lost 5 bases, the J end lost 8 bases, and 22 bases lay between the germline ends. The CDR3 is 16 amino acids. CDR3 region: CASSRNQGGFSDTIYF. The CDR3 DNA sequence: TGTGCCAGCAGTCGCAATCAGGGTGGCTTTTCGGACACCATATATTTT.

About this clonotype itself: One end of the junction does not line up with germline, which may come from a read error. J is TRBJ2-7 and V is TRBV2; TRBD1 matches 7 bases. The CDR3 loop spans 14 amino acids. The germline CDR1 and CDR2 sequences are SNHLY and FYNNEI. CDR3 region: CASNEGGRSYEQYF. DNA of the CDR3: TGTGCCAGCAATGAAGGGGGCCGCAGTTACGAGCAGTACTTC.

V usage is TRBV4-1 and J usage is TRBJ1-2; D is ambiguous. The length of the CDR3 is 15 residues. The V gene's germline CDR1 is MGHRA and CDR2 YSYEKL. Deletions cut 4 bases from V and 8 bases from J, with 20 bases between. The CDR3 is CASSPTGLREWGYTF. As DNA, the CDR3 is TGCGCCAGCAGCCCCACCGGACTTCGGGAGTGGGGCTACACCTTC.